This T cell receptor beta chain was found in a study of a mutant IDH1 vaccine in newly diagnosed glioma. About the research overall: Treated patients had a mean age of about 44 years and a sex split that was around 60% male and 37.5% female.

Assay: immunoSEQ multiplex PCR; the TCRdb copy retains only in-frame clones and omits some. Of around 52,000 clones listed, around 78% were seen once; the top ten hold about 1.8%. The CDR3 has 14 amino acids. V shed 1 base, J shed 7 bases, and the junction held 4 bases outside the gene matches. The germline gives CDR1 SGHKS, CDR2 YYEKEE (reference sequence). The table lists this clone with a count of one. Its specificity is unknown. Time point noted: week 5, during vaccination. With topical imiquimod, each dose of the vaccine consisted of 300 ug of mutant IDH1 20-mer peptide. The sequences come from PBMCs, collected from a glioma patient whose treatment included an IDH1 peptide vaccine. The origin of this receptor is a middle-aged woman with glioma. The chain has TRBV5-5 and TRBJ1-4, with 7 bases matching TRBD1. In nucleotides, the CDR3 is TGTGCCAGCAGCTTGACAGGGGAGAGTGAAAAACTGTTTTTT. Translated, it gives CASSLTGESEKLFF. The full variable domain, with the rest looked up from reference TRBV5-5 and TRBJ1-4, is DAGVTQSPTHLIKTRGQQVTLRCSPISGHKSVSWYQQVLGQGPQFIFQYYEKEERGRGNFPDRFSARQFPNYSSELNVNALLLGDSALYLCASSLTGESEKLFFGSGTQLSVL.